The rows below give T cell receptor beta chains drawn from one sample of a study of control samples from healthy donors and cancer patients. Clones were read by immunoSEQ multiplex PCR, and TCRdb kept only the in-frame ones, dropping some. The table lists around 94,000 clones, more than 85% of them singletons. Source material: blood. These receptors all come from a woman aged 30 to 39 in good health. CDR3s include the opening cysteine and the closing phenylalanine or tryptophan. Each record gives: D gene, clone size, V gene, J gene, CDR3 protein, CDR3 DNA. D genes are given only for firm matches. A clone size is listed for some rows: how often the clone was seen (once, few, many), or a class if it is expanded.

-,-,TRBV7-2,TRBJ1-1,CASSRDGWNTEAFF,TGTGCCAGCAGCCGGGACGGGTGGAACACTGAAGCTTTCTTT
-,-,TRBV2,TRBJ1-6,CASRGNADDTLHF,TGTGCCAGCAGGGGAAATGCAGATGACACCCTCCACTTT
-,-,TRBV6-5,TRBJ1-6,CASSFRAKSNSPLHF,TGTGCCAGCAGTTTTAGGGCGAAGTCTAATTCACCCCTCCACTTT
TRBD1,-,TRBV5-1,TRBJ1-1,CASSREDRYTEAFF,TGCGCCAGCAGCAGAGAGGACAGGTACACTGAAGCTTTCTTT
-,once,TRBV24-1,TRBJ1-5,CATSVGSFNQPQHF,TGTGCCACCAGTGTGGGGTCCTTTAATCAGCCCCAGCATTTT
-,-,TRBV18,TRBJ1-1,CASSPEDSWWDAFF,TGTGCCAGCTCACCCGAGGACAGTTGGTGGGACGCTTTCTTT
TRBD1,-,TRBV3-1/TRBV3-2,TRBJ1-1,CASSQTGNPEAFF,TGTGCCAGCAGCCAGACAGGGAATCCTGAAGCTTTCTTT
-,-,TRBV19,TRBJ1-5,CASTPTRRVGNQPQHF,TGTGCCAGTACCCCAACAAGGCGTGTAGGCAATCAGCCCCAGCATTTT
-,-,TRBV7-2,TRBJ1-2,CVSSPGEGPFYRYTF,TGTGTCAGCAGTCCCGGGGAGGGGCCCTTCTATCGCTACACCTTC
-,-,TRBV7-8,TRBJ2-1,CASSLVPGYRNEQFF,TGTGCCAGCAGCTTAGTACCAGGGTATAGGAATGAGCAGTTCTTC
TRBD2,-,TRBV5-4,TRBJ2-5,CASRLAGGPKTQYF,TGTGCCAGCCGTCTAGCGGGGGGGCCCAAGACCCAGTACTTC
-,-,TRBV7-8,TRBJ2-7,CASSPSHGPSYEQYF,TGTGCCAGCAGCCCTTCTCACGGGCCCTCCTACGAGCAGTACTTC
TRBD1,-,TRBV30,TRBJ2-7,CAWSEQGARLTYEQYF,TGTGCCTGGAGCGAGCAGGGGGCTCGCCTCACCTACGAGCAGTACTTC
-,-,TRBV27,TRBJ1-1,CASSSPGREAFF,TGTGCCAGCAGTTCACCGGGACGGGAAGCTTTCTTT
-,once,TRBV5-6,TRBJ2-3,CASSLIAVGDTQYF,TGTGCCAGCAGCTTGATTGCCGTCGGGGATACGCAGTATTTT
-,-,TRBV7-2,TRBJ2-3,CASSLAPGQRADTQYF,TGTGCCAGCAGCTTAGCTCCGGGACAACGTGCAGATACGCAGTATTTT